The 8 T cell receptor beta chains below all came from one sample that was sequenced in a study of blood T cell repertoires in COVID-19. Data came from immunoSEQ multiplex PCR; TCRdb stores just in-frame clones and leaves some out. This sample has 45,000 or so clones, with around nine tenths found just once. Sequenced material: peripheral blood. The receptor source for this set is a man aged 40-50 years with COVID-19, enrolled during active disease.

The chain joins TRBV15 to TRBJ2-1; D might be TRBD2 (5 bases). Trimming took 5 bases from V and 7 from J, leaving 12 bases between them. CDR3 size: 13 residues. Looked up from germline, CDR1 is LNHNV and CDR2 is YYDKDF (reference sequence). As DNA, the CDR3 is TGTGCCACCAGCCCCGGAAGAGGGAATGAGCAGTTCTTC. It yields the protein CATSPGRGNEQFF.

For this clone: Other nucleotide sequences from this sample produce the same CDR3. J is TRBJ1-1 and V is TRBV11-2; 9 positions match TRBD1. Trimming at V came to 4 bases and at J to 2 bases, leaving 2 bases not matched to a gene. Germline values: CDR1 SGHAT, CDR2 FQNNGV. The CDR3 is 14 amino acids. For the CDR3, the DNA is TGTGCCAGCAGCTCGGGACAGGGAAACACTGAAGCTTTCTTT. It specifies CASSSGQGNTEAFF.

The chain combines TRBV24-1 with TRBJ2-1; D call uncertain. Trimming removed 3 bases from V and 4 bases from J, with 15 bases in between. Germline values: CDR1 KGHDR, CDR2 SFDVKD. CDR3 length: 16 residues. CDR3 nucleotides: TGTGCCACCAGTGATGCCGCCCCTTCGGGTTACAATGAGCAGTTCTTC. It encodes CATSDAAPSGYNEQFF.

The chain carries TRBV5-6 and TRBJ2-7, with TRBD1 identical over 11 bases. Germline CDR1 SGHDT, CDR2 YYEEEE. V shed 2 bases, J shed 5 bases, and the junction held 3 bases outside the gene matches. The CDR3 has 14 amino acids. In DNA form, the CDR3 reads TGTGCCAGCAGCTTACCGGGACAGGGGGACGAGCAGTACTTC. Its protein product is CASSLPGQGDEQYF.

The CDR3 nucleotides are TGTGCCAGTAGTATAGTGTCCGGCTCTGGAAACACCATATATTTT. Its translation is CASSIVSGSGNTIYF. The J gene is TRBJ1-3, the V gene TRBV19; no clear D gene. V shed 1 base and J shed 0 bases, with 7 bases lying between them. The CDR3 contains 15 residues. The germline V gene has CDR1 LNHDA and CDR2 SQIVND (reference sequence).

This sequence joins TRBV5-4 and TRBJ1-6; D is perhaps TRBD1 (5 bases). Trimming cost V 0 bases and J 10 bases, with 11 bases left between them. CDR3 length: 14 residues. The germline gives CDR1 SGHNT, CDR2 YYREEE (reference sequence). In DNA, the CDR3 is TGTGCCAGCAGCTTGGAACAGGTGGGGTCACCCCTCCACTTT. This gives the protein CASSLEQVGSPLHF.

The chain employs TRBV27 and TRBJ2-7; possibly TRBD2 for D (5 bases). CDR1 is MNHEY, CDR2 SMNVEV, per germline (reference sequence). The V end lost 5 bases, the J end lost 2 bases, and 10 bases lay between the germline ends. CDR3 size: 13 residues. The CDR3 nucleotides are TGTGCCAGCAGTCCGCGGGCCACCTACGAGCAGTACTTC. Amino acids: CASSPRATYEQYF.

CDR3 bases: TGTGCCAGCAGACGGGACTACGTGGATACGCAGTATTTT. Translating gives CASRRDYVDTQYF. V gene TRBV2 combines with J gene TRBJ2-3, with 7 nucleotides matching TRBD2. V was pared by 6 bases and J by 6 bases, with 6 bases of the junction left unmatched. Germline V gene data show CDR1 as SNHLY and CDR2 as FYNNEI. This CDR3 has 13 amino acids.